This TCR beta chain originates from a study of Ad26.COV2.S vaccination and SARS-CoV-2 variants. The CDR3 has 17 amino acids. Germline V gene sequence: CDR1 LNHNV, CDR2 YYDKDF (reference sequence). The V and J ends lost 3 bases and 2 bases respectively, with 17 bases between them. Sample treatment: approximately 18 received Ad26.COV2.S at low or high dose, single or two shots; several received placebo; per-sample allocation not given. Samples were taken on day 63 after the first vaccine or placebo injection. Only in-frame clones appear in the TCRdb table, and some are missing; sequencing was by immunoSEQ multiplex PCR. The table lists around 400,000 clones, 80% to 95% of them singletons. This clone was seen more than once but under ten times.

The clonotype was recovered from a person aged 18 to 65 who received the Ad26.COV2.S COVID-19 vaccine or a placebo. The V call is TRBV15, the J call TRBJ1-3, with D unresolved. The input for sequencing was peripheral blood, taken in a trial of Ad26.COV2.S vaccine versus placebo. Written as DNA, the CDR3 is TGTGCCACCAGCAGGTTTGCTCCGGAGACTGCTGGAAACACCATATATTTT. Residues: CATSRFAPETAGNTIYF.